Listed below are T cell receptor beta chains from one sample, sequenced in a study of T cells after posttransplantation cyclophosphamide. The repertoire was sequenced with immunoSEQ multiplex PCR; TCRdb's copy has only in-frame clones and lacks some. The sample has about 40,000 clones, none seen only once. The material sequenced was PBMCs. The receptors were sampled from a woman between 45 and 65 years old in good health and a related stem cell transplant donor. Both conserved end residues are part of each CDR3. The D gene is left open where the match is weak. Rows may omit the clone size; those that give it use once, few, many or a size class.

>TRBJ1-1|TRBD1|many|TRBV5-1
CASSTTGDTEAFF
TGCGCCAGCAGCACGACAGGGGACACTGAAGCTTTCTTT
>TRBJ2-3|TRBD2|many|TRBV6-4
CASSVHSGGTTDTQYF
TGTGCCAGCAGTGTCCATAGCGGGGGGACCACAGATACGCAGTATTTT
>TRBJ2-7|-|many|TRBV6-6
CASSYNREPYEQYF
TGTGCCAGCAGTTACAACAGGGAACCCTACGAGCAGTACTTC
>TRBJ2-1|TRBD2|many|TRBV11-2
CASRFRLAGYNEQFF
TGTGCCAGCAGATTTAGACTAGCGGGCTACAATGAGCAGTTCTTC
>TRBJ2-7|TRBD1|-|TRBV7-9
CASTVGQGPFYEQYF
TGTGCCAGCACCGTCGGACAGGGGCCTTTCTACGAGCAGTACTTC
>TRBJ1-1|TRBD1|many|TRBV4-1
CASSQAGTGGVPGAFF
TGCGCCAGCAGCCAAGCCGGGACAGGGGGCGTGCCGGGAGCTTTCTTT
>TRBJ2-2|-|many|TRBV19
CASSIGQYNTGELFF
TGTGCCAGTAGTATTGGACAGTATAACACCGGGGAGCTGTTTTTT
>TRBJ2-3|-|many|TRBV28
CASSFLQGTDTQYF
TGTGCCAGCAGTTTTTTGCAGGGAACAGATACGCAGTATTTT
>TRBJ1-3|-|many|TRBV11-2
CASSPRDSGNTIYF
TGTGCCAGCAGCCCCAGGGACTCTGGAAACACCATATATTTT
>TRBJ2-7|TRBD2|many|TRBV10-2
CASSDWASGHSYEQYF
TGCGCCAGCAGTGATTGGGCTAGCGGGCACTCCTACGAGCAGTACTTC
>TRBJ2-6|-|many|TRBV4-1
CASSQESGSGANVLTF
TGCGCCAGCAGCCAAGAGTCGGGTTCTGGGGCCAACGTCCTGACTTTC
>TRBJ1-6|-|many|TRBV7-2
CASSLPDSYNSPLHF
TGTGCCAGCAGCTTACCGGACAGTTATAATTCACCCCTCCACTTT
>TRBJ2-5|-|many|TRBV4-1
CASSLSVFLPGAKTQYF
TGCGCCAGCAGCCTATCTGTCTTTTTGCCTGGGGCGAAGACCCAGTACTTC
>TRBJ1-6|-|many|TRBV27
CASSLSRVAGASSYNSPLHF
TGTGCCAGCAGTTTGTCCCGGGTTGCGGGGGCTTCGTCCTATAATTCACCCCTCCACTTT
>TRBJ1-2|-|many|TRBV4-1
CASSPEGRGQDGYTF
TGCGCCAGCAGCCCAGAAGGGAGGGGCCAGGACGGCTACACCTTC
>TRBJ2-1|TRBD2|many|TRBV10-1
CASSSGGTYNEQFF
TGCGCCAGCAGCAGCGGGGGGACCTACAATGAGCAGTTCTTC
>TRBJ2-7|TRBD2|many|TRBV7-2
CASSFTSGGPYEQYF
TGTGCCAGCAGCTTTACTAGCGGGGGCCCCTACGAGCAGTACTTC
>TRBJ2-7|-|many|TRBV18
CASSPSIQGYEQYF
TGTGCCAGCTCACCATCTATCCAGGGCTACGAGCAGTACTTC
>TRBJ1-5|-|many|TRBV28
CASSLRGPGYQPQHF
TGTGCCAGCAGTTTAAGAGGTCCGGGTTATCAGCCCCAGCATTTT
>TRBJ2-1|TRBD1|many|TRBV4-1
CASSKLSRDRANEQFF
TGCGCCAGCAGCAAACTGTCCCGGGACAGGGCCAATGAGCAGTTCTTC
>TRBJ2-5|TRBD1|many|TRBV7-2
CASSLMRTGGGETQYF
TGTGCCAGCAGCTTAATGAGGACAGGGGGTGGAGAGACCCAGTACTTC
>TRBJ1-2|TRBD1|many|TRBV4-3
CASSPQGGVGYTF
TGCGCCAGCAGTCCCCAGGGGGGAGTCGGCTACACCTTC
>TRBJ2-3|TRBD1|many|TRBV18
CASSHRTGGMDTQYF
TGTGCCAGCTCACACAGGACAGGGGGCATGGATACGCAGTATTTT
>TRBJ1-1|-|many|TRBV19
CASNHREGNTEAFF
TGTGCCAGTAACCACAGGGAGGGGAACACTGAAGCTTTCTTT